The following is a TCR beta chain sequence with its context. The data were obtained in a study of blood T cells in healthy people across ages. V lost 2 bases, J lost 4 bases, and 12 bases lay in between. The CDR3 sequence is 15 residues long. Germline V gives CDR1 MRHNA, CDR2 SNTAGT. Primed by a sample-barcoded 5' primer and a J-beta primer mix, a second PCR proceeded for 7 to 11 cycles. TCRdb passed the 5' RACE reads through MiXCR, listing each CDR3 protein once. The table has 1 million or so distinct CDR3 sequences, under 55% seen once. Sequencing was performed on blood. The sequence derives from a woman between 55 and 75 years old in good health. This rearrangement joins TRBV6-4 to TRBJ2-1, with no clear D. In nucleotides, the CDR3 is TGTGCCAGCAGTGACGAGGCTAGACCTTACAATGAGCAGTTCTTC. As protein: CASSDEARPYNEQFF.